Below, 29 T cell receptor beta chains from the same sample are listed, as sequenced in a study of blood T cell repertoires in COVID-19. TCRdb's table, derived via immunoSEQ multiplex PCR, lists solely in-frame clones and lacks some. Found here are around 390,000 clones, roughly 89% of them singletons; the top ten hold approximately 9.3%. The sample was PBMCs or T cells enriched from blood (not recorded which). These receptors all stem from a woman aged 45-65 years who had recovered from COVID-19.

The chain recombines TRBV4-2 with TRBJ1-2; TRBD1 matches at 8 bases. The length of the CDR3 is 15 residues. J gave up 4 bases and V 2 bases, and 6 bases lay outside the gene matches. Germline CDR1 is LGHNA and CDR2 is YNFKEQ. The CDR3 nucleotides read TGTGCCAGCAGCCAAAAGGAAACAGGGGGCTATGGCTACACCTTC. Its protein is CASSQKETGGYGYTF.

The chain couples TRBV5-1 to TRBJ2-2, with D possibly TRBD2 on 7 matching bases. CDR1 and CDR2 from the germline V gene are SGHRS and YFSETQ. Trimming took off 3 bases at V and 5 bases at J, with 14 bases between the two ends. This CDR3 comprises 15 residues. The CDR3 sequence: CASSSGGISTGELFF. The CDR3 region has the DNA TGCGCCAGCAGCTCGGGGGGCATATCGACCGGGGAGCTGTTTTTT.

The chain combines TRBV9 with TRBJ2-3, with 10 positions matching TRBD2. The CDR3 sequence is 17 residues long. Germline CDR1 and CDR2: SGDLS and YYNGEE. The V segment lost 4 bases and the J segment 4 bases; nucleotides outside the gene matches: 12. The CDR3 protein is CASSSPLAGARSDTQYF. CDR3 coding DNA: TGTGCCAGCAGCTCACCGCTAGCGGGGGCCCGCTCAGATACGCAGTATTTT.

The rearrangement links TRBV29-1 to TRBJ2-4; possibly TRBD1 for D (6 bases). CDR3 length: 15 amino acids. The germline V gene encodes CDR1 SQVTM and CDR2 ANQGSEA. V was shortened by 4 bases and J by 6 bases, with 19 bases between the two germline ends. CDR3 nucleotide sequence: TGCAGCGTTGCTACCTCCGCGACAGGAGCAAACATTCAGTACTTC. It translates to CSVATSATGANIQYF.

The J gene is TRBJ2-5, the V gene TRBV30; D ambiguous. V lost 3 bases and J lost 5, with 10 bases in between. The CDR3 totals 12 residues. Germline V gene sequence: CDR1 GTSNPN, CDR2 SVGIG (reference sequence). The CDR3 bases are TGTGCCTGGAGCCGTACTCGTGAGACCCAGTACTTC. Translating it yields CAWSRTRETQYF.

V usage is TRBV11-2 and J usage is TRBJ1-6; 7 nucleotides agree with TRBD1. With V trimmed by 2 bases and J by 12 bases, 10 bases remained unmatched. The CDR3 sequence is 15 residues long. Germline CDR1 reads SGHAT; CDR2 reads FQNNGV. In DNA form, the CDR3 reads TGTGCCAGCAGCTTAACCCAAGGGACAGCTAAACCCCTCCACTTT. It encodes CASSLTQGTAKPLHF.

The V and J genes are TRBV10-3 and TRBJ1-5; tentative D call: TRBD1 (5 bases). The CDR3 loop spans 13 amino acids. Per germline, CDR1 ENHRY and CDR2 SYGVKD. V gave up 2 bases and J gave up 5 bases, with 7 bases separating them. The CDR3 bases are TGTGCCATCAGTGAGGGGGCCGATCAGCCCCAGCATTTT. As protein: CAISEGADQPQHF.

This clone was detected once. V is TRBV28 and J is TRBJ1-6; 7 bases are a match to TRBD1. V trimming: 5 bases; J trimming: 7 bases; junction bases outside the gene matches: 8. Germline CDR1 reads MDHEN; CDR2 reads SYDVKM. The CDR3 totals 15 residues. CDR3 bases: TGTGCCAGCAGTCCGCATTCACAGGGGAATTCACCCCTCCACTTT. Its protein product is CASSPHSQGNSPLHF.

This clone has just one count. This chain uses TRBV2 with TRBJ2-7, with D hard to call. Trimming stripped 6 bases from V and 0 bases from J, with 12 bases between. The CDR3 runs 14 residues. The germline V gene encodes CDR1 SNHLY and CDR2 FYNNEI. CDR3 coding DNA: TGTGCCAGCAGACCTTCGAGTGGCTCCTACGAGCAGTACTTC. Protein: CASRPSSGSYEQYF.

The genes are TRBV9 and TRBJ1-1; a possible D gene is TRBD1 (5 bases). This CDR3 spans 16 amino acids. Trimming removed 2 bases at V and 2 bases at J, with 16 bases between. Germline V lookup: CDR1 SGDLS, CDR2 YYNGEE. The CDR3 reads CASSVDSLSVNTEAFF. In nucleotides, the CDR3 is TGTGCCAGCAGCGTCGACAGCTTATCGGTAAACACTGAAGCTTTCTTT.

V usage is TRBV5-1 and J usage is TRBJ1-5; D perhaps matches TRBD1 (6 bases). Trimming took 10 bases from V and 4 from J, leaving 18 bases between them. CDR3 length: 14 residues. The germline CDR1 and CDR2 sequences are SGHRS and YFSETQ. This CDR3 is CAGGNRVGNQPQHF. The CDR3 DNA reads TGCGCCGGGGGAAACAGGGTCGGTAATCAGCCCCAGCATTTT.

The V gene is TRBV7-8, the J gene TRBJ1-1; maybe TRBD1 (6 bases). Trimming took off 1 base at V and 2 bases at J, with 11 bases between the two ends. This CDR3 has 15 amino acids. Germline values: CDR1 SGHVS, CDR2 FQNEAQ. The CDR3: CASSLGAGANTEAFF. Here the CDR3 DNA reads TGTGCCAGCAGCTTAGGGGCAGGGGCTAACACTGAAGCTTTCTTT.

CDR3 protein: CASSDQGVDNSPLHF. CDR3 in DNA: TGTGCCAGCAGTGATCAGGGGGTCGACAATTCACCCCTCCACTTT. The V call is TRBV2, the J call TRBJ1-6; TRBD1 matches 7 bases. The germline V gene has CDR1 SNHLY and CDR2 FYNNEI. The V and J ends lost 3 bases and 7 bases, in that order; junction bases with no gene match: 6. This CDR3 contains 15 residues.

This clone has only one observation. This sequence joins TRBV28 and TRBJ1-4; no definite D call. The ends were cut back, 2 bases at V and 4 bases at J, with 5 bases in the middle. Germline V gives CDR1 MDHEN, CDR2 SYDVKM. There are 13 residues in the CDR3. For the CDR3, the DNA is TGTGCCAGCAGTTTAACGGTTAATGAAAAACTGTTTTTT. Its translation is CASSLTVNEKLFF.

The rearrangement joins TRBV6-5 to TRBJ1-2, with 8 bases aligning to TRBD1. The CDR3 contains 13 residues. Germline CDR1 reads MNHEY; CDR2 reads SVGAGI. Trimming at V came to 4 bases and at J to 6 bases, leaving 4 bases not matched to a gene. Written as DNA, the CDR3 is TGTGCCAGCAGTTGGACAGGGTATAATGGCTACACCTTC. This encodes CASSWTGYNGYTF.

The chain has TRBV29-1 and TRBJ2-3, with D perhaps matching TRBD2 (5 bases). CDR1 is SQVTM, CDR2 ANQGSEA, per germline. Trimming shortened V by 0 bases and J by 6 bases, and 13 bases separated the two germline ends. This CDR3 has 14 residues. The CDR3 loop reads CSVEDILGLDTQYF. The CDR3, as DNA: TGCAGCGTTGAAGACATACTAGGTTTGGATACGCAGTATTTT.

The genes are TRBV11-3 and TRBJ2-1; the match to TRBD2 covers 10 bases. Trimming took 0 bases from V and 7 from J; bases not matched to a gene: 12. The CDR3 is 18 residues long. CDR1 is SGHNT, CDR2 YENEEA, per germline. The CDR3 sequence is CASSLDPGERGGGNEQFF. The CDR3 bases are TGTGCCAGCAGCTTAGATCCTGGAGAGCGGGGGGGCGGAAATGAGCAGTTCTTC.

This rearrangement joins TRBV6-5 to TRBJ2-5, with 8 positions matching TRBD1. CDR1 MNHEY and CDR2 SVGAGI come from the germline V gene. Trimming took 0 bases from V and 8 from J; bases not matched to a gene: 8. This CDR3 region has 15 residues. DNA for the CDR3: TGTGCCAGCAGTTACTCGGACAGGGCCGTAGATACCCAGTACTTC. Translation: CASSYSDRAVDTQYF.

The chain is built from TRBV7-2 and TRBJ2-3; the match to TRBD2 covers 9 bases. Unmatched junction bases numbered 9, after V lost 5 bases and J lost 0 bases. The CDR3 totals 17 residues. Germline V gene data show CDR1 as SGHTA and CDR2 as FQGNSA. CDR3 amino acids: CASSKRQRGASTDTQYF. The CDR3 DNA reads TGTGCCAGCAGCAAACGACAGCGGGGGGCTAGCACAGATACGCAGTATTTT.

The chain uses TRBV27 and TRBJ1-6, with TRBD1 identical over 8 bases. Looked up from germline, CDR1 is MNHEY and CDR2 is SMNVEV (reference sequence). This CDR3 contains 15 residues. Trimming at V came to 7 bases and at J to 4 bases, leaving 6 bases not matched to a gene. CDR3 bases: TGTGCCAGCACCCACGGACAGGGATATAATTCACCCCTCCACTTT. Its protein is CASTHGQGYNSPLHF.

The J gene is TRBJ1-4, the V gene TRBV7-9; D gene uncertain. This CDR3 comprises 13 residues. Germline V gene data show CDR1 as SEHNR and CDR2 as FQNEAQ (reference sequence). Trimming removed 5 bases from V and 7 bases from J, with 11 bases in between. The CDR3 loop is CASSQGLLEKLFF. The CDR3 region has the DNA TGTGCCAGCAGCCAAGGACTGCTTGAAAAACTGTTTTTT.

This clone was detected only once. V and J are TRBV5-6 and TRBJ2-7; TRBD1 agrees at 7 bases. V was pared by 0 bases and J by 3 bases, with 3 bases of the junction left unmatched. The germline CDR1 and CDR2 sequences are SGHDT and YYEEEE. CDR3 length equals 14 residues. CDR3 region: CASSLGGQVYEQYF. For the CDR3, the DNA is TGTGCCAGCAGCTTGGGCGGACAGGTCTACGAGCAGTACTTC.

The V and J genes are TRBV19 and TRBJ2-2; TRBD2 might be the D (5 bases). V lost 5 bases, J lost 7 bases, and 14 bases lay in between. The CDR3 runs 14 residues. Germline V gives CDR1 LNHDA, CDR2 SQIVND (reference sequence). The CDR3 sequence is CASSLAGAVGELFF. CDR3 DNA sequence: TGTGCCAGTAGTTTGGCGGGCGCTGTCGGGGAGCTGTTTTTT.

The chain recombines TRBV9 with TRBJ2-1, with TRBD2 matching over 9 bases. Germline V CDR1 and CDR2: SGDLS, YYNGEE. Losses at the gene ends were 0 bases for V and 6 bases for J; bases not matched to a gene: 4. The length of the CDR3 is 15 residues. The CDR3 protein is CASSVVVSGGNEQFF. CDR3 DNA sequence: TGTGCCAGCAGCGTAGTGGTTAGCGGGGGCAATGAGCAGTTCTTC.

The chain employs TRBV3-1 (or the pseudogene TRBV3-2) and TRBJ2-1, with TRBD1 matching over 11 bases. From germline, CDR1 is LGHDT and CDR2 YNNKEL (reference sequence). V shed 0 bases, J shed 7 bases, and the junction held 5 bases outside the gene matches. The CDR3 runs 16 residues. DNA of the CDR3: TGTGCCAGCAGCCAAGAAGGACAGGGGGCGGGAAATGAGCAGTTCTTC. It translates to CASSQEGQGAGNEQFF.

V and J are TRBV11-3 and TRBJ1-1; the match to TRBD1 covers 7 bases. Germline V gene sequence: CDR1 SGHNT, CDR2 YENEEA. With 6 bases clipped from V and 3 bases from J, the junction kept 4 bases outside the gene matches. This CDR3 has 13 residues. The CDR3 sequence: CASSPTGYTEAFF. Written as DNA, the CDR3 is TGTGCCAGCAGTCCGACAGGGTACACTGAAGCTTTCTTT.

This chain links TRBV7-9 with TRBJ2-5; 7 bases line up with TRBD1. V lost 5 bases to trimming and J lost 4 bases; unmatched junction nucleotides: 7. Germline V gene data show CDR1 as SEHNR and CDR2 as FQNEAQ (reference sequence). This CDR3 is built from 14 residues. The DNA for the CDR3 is TGTGCCAGCAGCCAAATGACAGGGTTAGAGACCCAGTACTTC. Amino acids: CASSQMTGLETQYF. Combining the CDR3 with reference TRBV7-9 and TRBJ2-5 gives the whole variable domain DTGVSQNPRHKITKRGQNVTFRCDPISEHNRLYWYRQTLGQGPEFLTYFQNEAQLEKSRLLSDRFSAERPKGSFSTLEIQRTEQGDSAMYLCASSQMTGLETQYFGPGTRLLVL.

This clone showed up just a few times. The CDR3 sequence is CASSQTGGRVYEQYF. The CDR3 DNA reads as TGTGCCAGCAGCCAGACAGGGGGTAGAGTGTACGAGCAGTACTTC. The V and J genes are TRBV4-2 and TRBJ2-7; 9 bases match TRBD1. CDR3 length: 15 amino acids. V was pared by 3 bases and J by 4 bases, with 7 bases of the junction left unmatched. Germline CDR1 reads LGHNA; CDR2 reads YNFKEQ.

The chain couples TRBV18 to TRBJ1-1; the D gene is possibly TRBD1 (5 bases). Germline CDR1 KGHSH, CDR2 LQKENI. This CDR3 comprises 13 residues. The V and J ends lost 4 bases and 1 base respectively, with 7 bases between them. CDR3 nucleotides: TGTGCCAGCTCACTCCAGGGGAACACTGAAGCTTTCTTT. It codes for CASSLQGNTEAFF.